This TCR beta chain is from a study of regulatory T cells in long-lasting Graves disease. The germline V gene encodes CDR1 SGDLS and CDR2 YYNGEE. The CDR3 contains 15 residues. J was trimmed by 6 bases and V by 3 bases; bases with no gene match: 12. CDR3 regions were amplified by Arm-PCR using iRepertoire HTBI primers to build TCR beta libraries. In TCRdb, the multiplex PCR reads were re-called with MiXCR into one record per CDR3 protein. This table has roughly 500,000 distinct CDR3 sequences, roughly 12% appearing once. Time point in this sample: newly diagnosed GD, antithyroid drugs for less than 3 months. The TCR library was made from RNA that had been extracted from PBMCs in TRIzol. This same sample was also taken into another study, of T cells in Graves' hyperthyroidism and ophthalmopathy.

The genes are TRBV9 and TRBJ2-7; 7 nucleotides agree with TRBD1. The sequences come from peripheral blood mononuclear cells (PBMCs), collected at new diagnosis, from a patient treated with antithyroid drugs. This TCR derives from a man aged 25-40 years with Graves disease. CDR3 protein: CASSEIGGAGGEQYF. The CDR3 region has the DNA TGTGCCAGCAGCGAGATAGGGGGCGCTGGTGGCGAGCAGTACTTC.